This T cell receptor (beta chain) was recovered during a study of identical twins. Whole-study findings and limits: Out-of-frame alpha sequences that twins shared showed excess low generation probability. Among monozygotic twins, out-of-frame TCR alpha sharing exceeded what models predicted. Insertions were reduced in abundant cord blood beta clonotypes but not in memory repertoires.

TCRdb re-called the 5' RACE reads with MiXCR, one entry per CDR3 protein. The sample yields about 340,000 distinct CDR3 sequences, roughly an eighth seen once. This clonotype was counted at least ten times. The antigen is undetermined. The CDR3 contains 14 residues. In germline, CDR1 is DFQATT, CDR2 SNEGSKA (reference sequence). V lost 6 bases and J lost 2, with 15 bases in between. This same sample was also part of a study on yellow fever vaccine responses in identical twins.

The TCR was taken from a woman in her late teens or twenties in good health. The sample comprised CD8+ T cells sorted from blood. The chain joins TRBV20-1 to TRBJ2-3, with D unclear. The CDR3 bases are TGCAGTGCGAAAGACTGGCTTTCCACAGATACGCAGTATTTT. Its translation is CSAKDWLSTDTQYF.